The 19 T cell receptor beta chains in this list originate from one sample, sequenced in a study of T-cell memory formation after mild COVID-19. MiXCR, run by TCRdb on the 5' RACE reads, gives a single entry per CDR3 protein. This table holds about 160,000 distinct CDR3 sequences, 31% found once. The sample comprised PBMCs or a T cell subset sorted from them (not recorded which). Every receptor here comes from an adult woman who had mild COVID-19 (a few samples of this study predate the infection). Cell type and time point are not known.

The chain carries TRBV29-1 and TRBJ1-2, with 9 positions matching TRBD1. Per germline, CDR1 SQVTM and CDR2 ANQGSEA. The CDR3 has 15 amino acids. J lost 4 bases, V lost 0 bases, and 6 bases had no gene match. DNA of the CDR3: TGCAGCGTTGAAGATCGGGACAGGGTGGTCTATGGCTACACCTTC. This translates into CSVEDRDRVVYGYTF.

J is TRBJ2-7 and V is TRBV5-4; possible D gene TRBD1, 7 bases. This CDR3 region has 16 residues. Per the germline V gene, CDR1 is SGHNT and CDR2 is YYREEE (reference sequence). With 4 bases removed from V and 1 base from J, the gap between germline ends came to 18 bases. The CDR3 loop is CASSGTEGATSYEQYF. The DNA of the CDR3 is TGTGCCAGCAGCGGCACGGAGGGGGCCACTTCCTACGAGCAGTACTTC.

This clonotype came up once. The rearrangement joins TRBV30 to TRBJ1-2; 7 bases are shared with TRBD1. The CDR3 covers 12 residues. Germline assignment: CDR1 GTSNPN and CDR2 SVGIG (reference sequence). Losses at the gene ends were 7 bases for V and 8 bases for J; bases not matched to a gene: 10. The CDR3 bases are TGTGCCTCCAAAACGACAGGGTTCGGCTACACCTTC. Amino acid sequence: CASKTTGFGYTF.

V is TRBV20-1 and J is TRBJ2-5; 7 bases line up with TRBD2. The CDR3 loop spans 15 amino acids. Germline CDR1 DFQATT, CDR2 SNEGSKA (reference sequence). V shed 6 bases and J 2 bases; nucleotides not matched to a gene: 12. CDR3 nucleotides: TGCAGTGCCCTCCCGGGACTACTCCCTCAAGAGACCCAGTACTTC. Its translation: CSALPGLLPQETQYF.

The CDR3 sequence: CASSPAAVNQPQHF. The CDR3 DNA reads TGTGCCAGCAGCCCGGCTGCGGTGAATCAGCCCCAGCATTTT. The V gene is TRBV7-6, the J gene TRBJ1-5; D uncertain. The CDR3 length is 14 residues. In germline, CDR1 is SGHVS, CDR2 FNYEAQ. V lost 5 bases, J lost 4 bases, and 12 bases lay in between.

This clonotype occurred a few times. This sequence joins TRBV7-9 and TRBJ2-3, with 10 bases fitting TRBD2. The CDR3 extends over 17 amino acids. CDR1 is SEHNR, CDR2 FQNEAQ, per germline (reference sequence). The trim removed 5 bases at V and 4 bases at J, leaving 12 bases unmatched. CDR3 protein: CASSELSWSGRADTQYF. CDR3 coding DNA: TGTGCCAGCAGCGAACTCTCGTGGAGCGGGAGGGCAGATACGCAGTATTTT.

The chain joins TRBV7-9 to TRBJ1-1, with 7 bases fitting TRBD1. With 3 bases clipped from V and 6 bases from J, the junction kept 4 bases outside the gene matches. CDR3 length equals 13 residues. Germline V gene sequence: CDR1 SEHNR, CDR2 FQNEAQ (reference sequence). CDR3 sequence reads: CASSLGTASEAFF. CDR3 coding DNA: TGTGCCAGCAGCTTGGGGACAGCCTCTGAAGCTTTCTTT.

V gene TRBV7-9 combines with J gene TRBJ1-4; possible D gene TRBD1, 6 bases. V lost 5 bases and J lost 0, with 10 bases in between. From germline, CDR1 is SEHNR and CDR2 FQNEAQ (reference sequence). This CDR3 spans 15 amino acids. The CDR3 coding sequence is TGTGCCAGCAGCACGAGACAGGCAACTAATGAAAAACTGTTTTTT. Translation gives CASSTRQATNEKLFF.

This clonotype was picked up a small number of times. The chain combines TRBV6-4 with TRBJ1-6; TRBD1 matches 7 bases. Germline assignment: CDR1 MRHNA and CDR2 SNTAGT. This CDR3 contains 15 residues. The ends lost 5 bases at V and 5 bases at J; junction bases unmatched: 6. The CDR3 DNA follows: TGTGCCAGCAGTAGGACAGGAGGCCATAATTCACCCCTCCACTTT. As protein: CASSRTGGHNSPLHF.

The chain couples TRBV5-1 to TRBJ1-1; D is unresolved. The V end was cut by 5 bases, the J end by 4 bases, with 12 bases between. The CDR3 runs 13 residues. Germline V gene sequence: CDR1 SGHRS, CDR2 YFSETQ. CDR3 DNA: TGCGCCAGCAGTCCTCTTCCTTCCACTGAAGCTTTCTTT. It codes for CASSPLPSTEAFF.

The table lists this clonotype with many counts. The V call is TRBV20-1, the J call TRBJ1-2, with TRBD1 matching over 9 bases. The CDR3 is made up of 15 amino acids. Germline values: CDR1 DFQATT, CDR2 SNEGSKA (reference sequence). The junction had 7 bases not matched to a gene; V was cut back by 1 base and J by 4 bases. The CDR3 DNA is TGCAGTGCTAGAGGCCCGACAGGGGGGAGCTATGGCTACACCTTC. It encodes CSARGPTGGSYGYTF.

The chain uses TRBV29-1 and TRBJ1-1, with 8 bases fitting TRBD1. J was trimmed by 4 bases and V by 6 bases; bases with no gene match: 7. The CDR3 spans 13 residues. The germline V gene has CDR1 SQVTM and CDR2 ANQGSEA. CDR3 loop: CSVAGGSITEAFF. In DNA, the CDR3 is TGCAGCGTGGCAGGGGGCTCGATCACTGAAGCTTTCTTT.

This clonotype was observed a few times. This sequence joins TRBV20-1 and TRBJ2-5; tentatively, D is TRBD1 (6 bases). The CDR3 length is 16 residues. CDR1 DFQATT and CDR2 SNEGSKA come from the germline V gene (reference sequence). Trimming stripped 6 bases from V and 1 base from J, with 21 bases between. The CDR3 here is CSADGRIGQPQETQYF. The CDR3 DNA reads TGCAGTGCCGACGGCCGAATTGGACAGCCCCAAGAGACCCAGTACTTC.

The V gene is TRBV11-1, the J gene TRBJ2-2; TRBD2 is a possible D gene (6 bases). The ends were cut back, 3 bases at V and 3 bases at J, with 8 bases in the middle. Per the germline V gene, CDR1 is SGHAT and CDR2 is FQDESV (reference sequence). This CDR3 region has 14 residues. CDR3 in amino acids: CASSFGTYTGELFF. CDR3 bases: TGTGCCAGCAGCTTTGGGACTTACACCGGGGAGCTGTTTTTT.

V usage is TRBV12-3 or TRBV12-4 and J usage is TRBJ2-5; D is unresolved. The CDR3 covers 14 residues. Trimming shortened V by 0 bases and J by 2 bases, and 7 bases separated the two germline ends. DNA for the CDR3: TGTGCCAGCAGTTTAGCGCCTATTCAAGAGACCCAGTACTTC. Its translation: CASSLAPIQETQYF.

V gene TRBV3-1 combines with J gene TRBJ2-1; tentatively, D is TRBD1 or TRBD2 (5 bases each). Germline V gene sequence: CDR1 LGHDT, CDR2 YNNKEL (reference sequence). V gave up 6 bases and J gave up 0 bases, with 15 bases separating them. The CDR3 consists of 16 residues. For the CDR3, the DNA is TGTGCCAGCAGGTCTACCGGGGCCGGCTCCTACAATGAGCAGTTCTTC. Protein product: CASRSTGAGSYNEQFF.

This clonotype was detected only a few times. This chain joins TRBV5-1 and TRBJ2-7; 9 nucleotides line up with TRBD1. The CDR3 is made up of 16 amino acids. The trim removed 0 bases at V and 0 bases at J, leaving 4 bases unmatched. Germline CDR1 and CDR2: SGHRS and YFSETQ. CDR3 protein: CASSLEGTGPSYEQYF. The CDR3 nucleotides are TGCGCCAGCAGCTTGGAGGGGACAGGGCCCTCCTACGAGCAGTACTTC.

This clonotype showed up just a few times. The rearrangement uses TRBV2 and TRBJ2-3; D unclear. V lost 3 bases to trimming and J lost 3 bases, with 10 bases between them. The CDR3 extends over 14 amino acids. Germline V lookup: CDR1 SNHLY, CDR2 FYNNEI. CDR3 loop: CASSDRTSTDTQYF. For the CDR3, the DNA is TGTGCCAGCAGTGACCGGACCTCGACAGATACGCAGTATTTT.

V usage is TRBV29-1 and J usage is TRBJ2-7; D unclear. The CDR3 covers 13 residues. Looked up from germline, CDR1 is SQVTM and CDR2 is ANQGSEA. The ends were cut back, 6 bases at V and 3 bases at J, with 15 bases in the middle. In DNA form, the CDR3 reads TGCAGCGTGACGTTAGGATGGGTCTACGAGCAGTACTTC. It codes for CSVTLGWVYEQYF.